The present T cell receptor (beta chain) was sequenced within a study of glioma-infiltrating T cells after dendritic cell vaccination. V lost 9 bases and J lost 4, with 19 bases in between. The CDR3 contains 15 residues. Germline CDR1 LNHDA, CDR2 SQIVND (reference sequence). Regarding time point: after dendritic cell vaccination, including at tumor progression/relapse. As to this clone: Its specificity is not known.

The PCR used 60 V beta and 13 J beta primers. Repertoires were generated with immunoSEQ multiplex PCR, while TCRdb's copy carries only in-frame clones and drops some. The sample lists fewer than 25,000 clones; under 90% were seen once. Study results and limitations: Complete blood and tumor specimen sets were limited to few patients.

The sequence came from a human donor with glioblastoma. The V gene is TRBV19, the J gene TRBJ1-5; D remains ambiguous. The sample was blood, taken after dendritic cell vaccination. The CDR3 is CASYPPRGPNQPQHF. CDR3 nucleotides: TGTGCCAGCTACCCCCCCCGTGGGCCGAATCAGCCCCAGCATTTT.